This T cell receptor (beta chain) was captured by sequencing in a study of blood T cell repertoires in COVID-19. Across the study: Collection of acute and convalescent COVID-19 samples took place in the United States, Italy and Spain.

This clone was observed a single time. The recovered donors of Cohort 3 showed two negative PCRs, clearance, or symptom resolution. This table comes from immunoSEQ multiplex PCR, and its TCRdb copy is limited to in-frame clones, with some not included. The sample has about 160,000 clones, over 75% seen once; the top ten hold 6%. The TCR originated in a man aged 40-49 years who had recovered from COVID-19. Source material: PBMCs or T cells enriched from blood (not recorded which).

For the CDR3, the DNA is TGTGCCAGCAGCTTATCCGACGGAGGGGGAAACACCATATATTTT. Encoded protein: CASSLSDGGGNTIYF. The chain uses TRBV7-6 and TRBJ1-3; D gene uncertain. There are 15 residues in the CDR3. Per germline, CDR1 SGHVS and CDR2 FNYEAQ. V was cut by 2 bases and J by 4 bases, with 12 bases left in between.